The subject of this entry is one T cell receptor (beta chain). The data were produced by immunoSEQ multiplex PCR, yet TCRdb's version contains in-frame clones alone and is incomplete. The table records 140,000 to 150,000 clones, about 85% of them present only once. Germline V CDR1 and CDR2: SGDLS, YYNGEE. This CDR3 comprises 14 residues. J gave up 2 bases and V 3 bases, and 2 bases lay outside the gene matches. The data originate from a study of blood T cell repertoires in COVID-19. Seattle researchers signed up patients amid active infection and tracked them longitudinally. The clonotype originates from a human donor with COVID-19, enrolled during active disease. The donor label of this sample is uncertain. The chain links TRBV9 to TRBJ2-3; 8 nucleotides agree with TRBD2. Sequencing input: peripheral blood. The CDR3: CASSAGGATDTQYF. The CDR3 bases are TGTGCCAGCAGCGCCGGGGGGGCCACAGATACGCAGTATTTT.